This TCR beta chain was retrieved from a study of spatial heterogeneity in lung cancer. V was trimmed by 4 bases and J by 2 bases, leaving 8 bases between them. CDR1 and CDR2 (germline): ENHRY, SYGVKD. The CDR3 is 13 residues long. Via MiXCR, TCRdb re-called the 5' RACE reads, giving one row per CDR3 protein. The sample contains about 23,000 distinct CDR3 sequences, about 4.7% of which appear only once. This clonotype was seen ten or more times. Time point meaning: sample taken at primary tumor resection. Patients with untreated early-stage non-small cell lung cancer, numbering 55 to 75, were the donors.

This TCR came from a male donor with early-stage non-small cell lung cancer. Specimen: PBMCs, collected at surgery. The chain carries TRBV10-3 and TRBJ2-5; D not resolved. CDR3 protein: CAISGLSQETQYF. The CDR3 DNA sequence: TGTGCCATCAGTGGTCTTTCTCAAGAGACCCAGTACTTC.